The rows below give T cell receptor beta chains drawn from one sample of a study of cytomegalovirus exposure and HLA in healthy donors. TCRdb's copy holds only in-frame clones and misses some; the assay was immunoSEQ multiplex PCR. The sample records 150,000 to 200,000 clones, around 85% being singletons. Source material: PBMCs. The receptors were gathered from a boy between 2 and 10 years old in good health and CMV-seronegative. Both conserved end residues are part of each CDR3. Each record gives: clone size, V gene, D gene, J gene, CDR3 protein, CDR3 DNA. D genes are given only for firm matches. Size values are once, few and many counts, or a class for expanded clones, and some rows have none.

.	TRBV5-6	.	TRBJ2-1	CASSSGLSYNEQFF	TGTGCCAGCAGCTCGGGACTGTCCTACAATGAGCAGTTCTTC
.	TRBV28	.	TRBJ1-1	CASSTSGSEAFF	TGTGCCAGCAGTACTTCAGGGTCGGAAGCTTTCTTT
.	TRBV5-1	TRBD1	TRBJ2-3	CASREGQGRISTDTQYF	TGCGCCAGCAGGGAAGGACAGGGGCGGATAAGCACAGATACGCAGTATTTT
.	TRBV7-8	.	TRBJ1-6	CASSSLNRDLSPLHF	TGTGCCAGCAGCTCCCTCAACAGGGACCTCTCACCCCTCCACTTT
.	TRBV4-2	.	TRBJ1-2	CASSQEGGSGSYGYTF	TGTGCCAGCAGCCAAGAAGGTGGCTCGGGGTCCTATGGCTACACCTTC
.	TRBV7-9	TRBD1	TRBJ1-2	CASSPRDSSNGYTF	TGTGCCAGCAGCCCCCGGGACAGTTCTAATGGCTACACCTTC
.	TRBV9	TRBD2	TRBJ2-1	CTSSAPGVAGSSEQFF	TGTACCAGCAGCGCCCCCGGGGTAGCGGGGAGTAGTGAGCAGTTCTTC
.	TRBV28	TRBD1	TRBJ1-4	CASSLQGRGRMGEKLFF	TGTGCCAGCAGTTTACAAGGCAGGGGGCGGATGGGTGAAAAACTGTTTTTT
.	TRBV7-9	.	TRBJ2-7	CASSLAGVSEQYF	TGTGCCAGCAGCTTAGCAGGGGTCTCCGAGCAGTACTTC
.	TRBV15	.	TRBJ1-3	CATSRGTDSGNTIYF	TGTGCCACCAGCAGAGGAACTGACTCTGGAAACACCATATATTTT
.	TRBV18	TRBD1	TRBJ1-3	CASSRTGPGPGNTIYF	TGTGCCAGCTCACGGACAGGTCCGGGGCCTGGAAACACCATATATTTT
.	TRBV19	TRBD1	TRBJ2-1	CASTRTGIDGMNEQFF	TGTGCCAGTACCCGGACAGGGATTGATGGTATGAATGAGCAGTTCTTC
.	TRBV2	TRBD1	TRBJ2-7	CASSATGAYEQYF	TGTGCCAGCAGTGCGACAGGGGCCTACGAGCAGTACTTC
.	TRBV19	TRBD1	TRBJ1-5	CASSDRGNQPQHF	TGTGCCAGTAGCGACAGGGGCAATCAGCCCCAGCATTTT
.	TRBV11-2	.	TRBJ2-5	CASSPKNQGWETQYF	TGTGCCAGCAGCCCAAAAAACCAGGGGTGGGAGACCCAGTACTTC
.	TRBV5-6	.	TRBJ1-2	CASSLYSVSYGYTF	TGTGCCAGCAGCTTGTACTCGGTTAGCTATGGCTACACCTTC
.	TRBV30	.	TRBJ2-4	CAWSVRGALNIQYF	TGTGCCTGGAGTGTACGGGGGGCACTTAACATTCAGTACTTC
.	TRBV5-1	TRBD1	TRBJ2-1	CASSLAGTGANEQFF	TGCGCCAGCAGCTTGGCAGGGACAGGGGCCAATGAGCAGTTCTTC
.	TRBV18	TRBD1	TRBJ1-1	CASSLDRMNTEAFF	TGTGCCAGCTCACTGGACAGGATGAACACTGAAGCTTTCTTT
.	TRBV6-1	TRBD1	TRBJ2-2	CATQGAWVTGELFF	TGTGCCACCCAGGGGGCGTGGGTTACCGGGGAGCTGTTTTTT
few	TRBV19	TRBD1	TRBJ2-7	CASSQGQGPYEQYF	TGTGCCAGTAGTCAAGGACAGGGACCCTACGAGCAGTACTTC
.	TRBV4-1	TRBD1	TRBJ1-2	CASSQDPSRDRVIYGYTF	TGCGCCAGCAGCCAAGACCCCAGCCGGGACAGGGTCATATATGGCTACACCTTC
.	TRBV7-2	.	TRBJ1-1	CASSLVMGQAFF	TGTGCCAGCAGCTTAGTAATGGGCCAAGCTTTCTTT
.	TRBV27	TRBD1	TRBJ1-5	CASSLYSTGGVQPQHF	TGTGCCAGCAGTTTATACTCGACAGGGGGCGTTCAGCCCCAGCATTTT
once	TRBV5-1	TRBD2	TRBJ2-1	CASSLVSSGGLSFNEQFF	TGCGCCAGCAGCTTAGTCTCTAGCGGGGGGCTATCTTTTAATGAGCAGTTCTTC
.	TRBV19	TRBD1	TRBJ1-5	CASSSEQGAGQPQHF	TGTGCCAGTAGTTCCGAACAGGGGGCAGGACAGCCCCAGCATTTT
.	TRBV6-5	TRBD1	TRBJ1-4	CASRPGQPKEKLFF	TGTGCCAGCAGACCGGGACAGCCGAAAGAAAAACTGTTTTTT
.	TRBV6-1	TRBD1	TRBJ1-2	CASSLTGDNYGYTF	TGTGCCAGCAGCCTAACAGGGGACAACTATGGCTACACCTTC
.	TRBV5-8	TRBD1	TRBJ2-5	CASSWDRVETQYF	TGTGCCAGCAGCTGGGACAGGGTCGAGACCCAGTACTTC
.	TRBV10-3	.	TRBJ2-5	CASLRDPQETQYF	TGTGCCAGCCTGCGGGACCCCCAAGAGACCCAGTACTTC
.	TRBV19	.	TRBJ1-1	CASSIPRTVNTEAFF	TGTGCCAGTAGTATACCTCGGACAGTGAACACTGAAGCTTTCTTT
.	TRBV29-1	TRBD1	TRBJ2-2	CSGGTGDTGELFF	TGCAGCGGCGGGACAGGGGACACCGGGGAGCTGTTTTTT
.	TRBV9	.	TRBJ2-3	CASSVGGISTDTQYF	TGTGCCAGCAGCGTAGGAGGTATCAGCACAGATACGCAGTATTTT
once	TRBV4-1	.	TRBJ2-7	CASRLDGLSSYEQYF	TGCGCCAGCAGACTTGATGGACTTAGCTCCTACGAGCAGTACTTC
.	TRBV6-6	.	TRBJ2-7	CASSYSSTRTSYEQYF	TGTGCCAGCAGTTACTCCTCTACTCGCACCTCCTACGAGCAGTACTTC
.	TRBV5-1	.	TRBJ1-5	CASSPDSSNQPQHF	TGCGCCAGCAGTCCCGACAGTAGCAATCAGCCCCAGCATTTT
.	TRBV7-9	.	TRBJ1-1	CASTFGGQGTEAFF	TGTGCCAGCACCTTTGGAGGGCAAGGAACTGAAGCTTTCTTT
.	TRBV14	.	TRBJ1-2	CASSHLGEGANYGYTF	TGTGCCAGCAGCCACCTAGGAGAAGGGGCTAACTATGGCTACACCTTC
.	TRBV27	.	TRBJ2-5	CASSLTSGILRQETQYF	TGTGCCAGCAGCCTCACCTCCGGGATCCTCCGCCAAGAGACCCAGTACTTC
.	TRBV6-1	TRBD1	TRBJ1-3	CASSALQGRLSGNTIYF	TGTGCCAGCAGTGCGCTACAGGGGAGGCTTTCTGGAAACACCATATATTTT
once	TRBV6-1	.	TRBJ2-7	CASSFHREGYF	TGTGCCAGCAGTTTTCACAGGGAAGGGTACTTC
.	TRBV28	.	TRBJ1-4	CASSSGGTSLATNEKLFF	TGTGCCAGCAGTTCCGGTGGGACTAGCCTTGCAACTAATGAAAAACTGTTTTTT
once	TRBV7-9	.	TRBJ2-5	CASSLGGLQETQYF	TGTGCCAGCAGCTTAGGCGGCTTACAAGAGACCCAGTACTTC
.	TRBV6-1	TRBD1	TRBJ1-4	CASSGGQGRGNEKLFF	TGTGCCAGCAGTGGCGGACAGGGTCGAGGTAATGAAAAACTGTTTTTT
.	TRBV7-2	TRBD2	TRBJ2-7	CANGGRGYEQYF	TGTGCCAATGGCGGGAGGGGATACGAGCAGTACTTC
.	TRBV5-4	.	TRBJ2-3	CASSLGGQADTDTQYF	TGTGCCAGCAGCTTGGGGGGGCAGGCCGACACAGATACGCAGTATTTT
.	TRBV10-1	.	TRBJ1-2	CASSEYRAYGYTF	TGCGCCAGCAGTGAGTACAGGGCCTATGGCTACACCTTC
.	TRBV6-1	.	TRBJ2-1	CATWYVGAYNEQFF	TGTGCCACGTGGTATGTCGGGGCCTACAATGAGCAGTTCTTC
.	TRBV5-1	.	TRBJ1-3	CASSLGGVTGNTIYF	TGCGCCAGCAGCTTAGGAGGGGTAACTGGAAACACCATATATTTT
.	TRBV5-1	.	TRBJ1-5	CASSLTGRDQPQHF	TGCGCCAGCAGCTTGACGGGTCGGGATCAGCCCCAGCATTTT
.	TRBV28	.	TRBJ1-4	CASSLSFQGGVKKLFF	TGTGCCAGCAGTTTGTCGTTTCAGGGAGGAGTAAAAAAACTGTTTTTT